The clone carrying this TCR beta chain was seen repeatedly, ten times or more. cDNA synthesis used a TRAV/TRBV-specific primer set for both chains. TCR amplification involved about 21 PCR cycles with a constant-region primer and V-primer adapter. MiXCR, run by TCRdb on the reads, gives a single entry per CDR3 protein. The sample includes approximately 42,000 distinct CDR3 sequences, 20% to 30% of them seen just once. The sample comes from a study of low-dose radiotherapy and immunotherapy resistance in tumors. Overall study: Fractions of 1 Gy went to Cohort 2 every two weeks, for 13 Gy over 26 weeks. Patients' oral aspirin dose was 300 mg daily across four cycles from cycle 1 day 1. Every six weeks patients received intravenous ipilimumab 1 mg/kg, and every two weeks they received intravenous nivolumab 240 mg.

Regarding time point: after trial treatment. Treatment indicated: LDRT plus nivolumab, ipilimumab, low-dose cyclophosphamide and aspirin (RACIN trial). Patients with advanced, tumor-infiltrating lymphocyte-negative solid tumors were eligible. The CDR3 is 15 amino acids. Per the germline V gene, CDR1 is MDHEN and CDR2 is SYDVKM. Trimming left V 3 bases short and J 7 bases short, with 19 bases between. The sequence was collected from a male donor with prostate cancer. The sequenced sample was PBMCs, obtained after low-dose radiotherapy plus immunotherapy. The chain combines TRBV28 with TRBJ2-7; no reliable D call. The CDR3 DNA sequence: TGTGCCAGCAGTTTTGTGGAGAACCTCGTCGGGGAGCAGTACTTC. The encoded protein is CASSFVENLVGEQYF.